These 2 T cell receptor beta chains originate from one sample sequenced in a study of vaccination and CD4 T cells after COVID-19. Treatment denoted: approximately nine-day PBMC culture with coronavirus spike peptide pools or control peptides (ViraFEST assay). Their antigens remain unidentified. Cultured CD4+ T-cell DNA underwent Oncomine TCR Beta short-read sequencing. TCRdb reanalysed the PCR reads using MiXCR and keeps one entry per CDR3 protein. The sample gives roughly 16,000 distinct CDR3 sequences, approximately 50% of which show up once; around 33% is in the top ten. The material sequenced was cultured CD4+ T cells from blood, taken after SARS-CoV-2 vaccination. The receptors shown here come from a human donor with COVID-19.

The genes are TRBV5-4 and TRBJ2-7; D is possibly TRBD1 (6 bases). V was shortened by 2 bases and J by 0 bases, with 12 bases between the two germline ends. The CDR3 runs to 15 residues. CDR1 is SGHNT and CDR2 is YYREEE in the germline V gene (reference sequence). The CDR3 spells CASSLGGQHSYEQYF. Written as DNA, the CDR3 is TGTGCCAGCAGCTTAGGTGGACAGCACTCCTACGAGCAGTACTTC.

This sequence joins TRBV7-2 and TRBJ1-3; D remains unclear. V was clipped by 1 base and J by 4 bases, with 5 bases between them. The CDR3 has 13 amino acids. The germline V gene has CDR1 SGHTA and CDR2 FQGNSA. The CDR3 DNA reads TGTGCCAGCAGCTTAGGACTGGGAAACACCATATATTTT. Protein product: CASSLGLGNTIYF.